This record covers a single T cell receptor (beta chain). This receptor's antigen is unknown. No much larger clone exists at a distance of one base, and base qualities are not known. The sample's time point label, decoded: persistent/refractory GD, antithyroid drugs over 5 years with positive TRAb. For both TCR sequencing and RNA sequencing, RNA was extracted from PBMCs in TRIzol. The diagnosis of Graves' disease followed American Thyroid Association guidelines. Patients were recruited from an endocrinology department in Xi'an, China. Each patient gave around 9 milliliters of peripheral blood, collected in an EDTA anticoagulant tube. Ficoll Paque Plus density gradient separation was used to isolate PBMCs, and no further T cell sorting was done. An Agilent 2100 Bioanalyzer and agarose gel were used to check RNA quality, and a NanoDrop 2000 was used to measure RNA concentration. The record originates from a study of regulatory T cells in long-lasting Graves disease (dated by TCRdb to 2020 to 2022). About the study as a whole: Persistent Graves' disease meant more than 5 years of antithyroid drug treatment with TSH receptor autoantibodies that stayed positive. Persistent Graves' disease patients were compared with newly diagnosed Graves' disease patients by peripheral blood TCR sequencing and RNA sequencing. The study took place in China and was registered as a clinical trial. A total of around 35 samples underwent TCR sequencing: about 13 from persistent and roughly 20 from newly diagnosed Graves' disease patients. In the clinical cohort, patients with persistent Graves' disease had used antithyroid drugs for an average of around 9.9 years.

Summary of the overall study and its limitations: Persistent disease showed preferential use of TRBV28, TRBJ1-2 and TRBJ2-5, whereas newly diagnosed disease favored TRBV20-1 and TRBJ2-1. More public clonotypes were shared among persistent patients (under 3,000) than among newly diagnosed patients (approximately 930). The small sample size was acknowledged by the authors as a limitation that may reduce accuracy. Lower TCR Shannon entropy and fewer highly expanded clones were observed in persistent Graves' disease patients than in newly diagnosed patients, which suggested clonal expansion. The study examined only peripheral blood because the primary lesion, thyroid tissue, could not be accessed. Sequencing and analysis were restricted to the TCR beta chain.

Library preparation was by multiplex PCR. Sequenced on an Illumina HiSeq 4000. iRepertoire HTBI primers and Arm-PCR amplification of CDR3 regions were used to construct TCR beta libraries. PCR products were gel purified before sequencing. Concerning the study's data processing: A total of roughly 58 TRBV and about 13 TRBJ segments were identified across samples and were used for gene usage analysis of CDR3 amino acid clonotypes. COPE and FqMerger were used to merge filtered high-quality paired reads into contigs. BLAST was used to align contigs to the IMGT TRBV, TRBD and TRBJ reference genes, and CDR3 was defined following IMGT. Highly expanded clones were defined as clonotypes with a frequency above 0.1%. Shannon entropy was used to measure repertoire diversity, and the Gini coefficient was used to measure V-J evenness. Public clonotypes were defined as clonotypes shared by more than one individual. The public sequencing data were trimmed at Q25 with fastp and processed into clonotypes with MiXCR by TCRdb, which kept only in-frame beta chains. One record per CDR3 amino acid sequence lists the most common genes and DNA. The V and J calls were determined by TCRdb, not by the authors. Counted in this sample were about 660,000 distinct CDR3 sequences; about 32% of them appeared once. Under 50% of the sample belongs to the ten largest clones.

The CDR1 and CDR2 encoded by the germline V gene (reference sequence) are GTSNPN and SVGIG. V loses 5 bases, J loses 7 bases, and the germline ends lie 8 bases apart. Counted from cysteine to phenylalanine, this CDR3 has 10 amino acids. Only the CDR3 part of the read is kept: 30 bases, read in frame from the first base. The rearranged chain carries TRBV30 and TRBJ1-1; there is no confident call for the D gene. Sequences were derived from peripheral blood mononuclear cells (PBMCs), sampled when the disease was refractory, from a patient treated with antithyroid drugs. This TCR was sampled from a female donor with Graves disease. For the CDR3, the sequence is CAWAGSEAFF. Here is the DNA: TGTGCCTGGGCCGGTAGTGAAGCTTTCTTT.